The source of this TCR beta chain is a study of T cell responses to AZD1222 COVID-19 vaccine. Trimming stripped 6 bases from V and 3 bases from J, with 14 bases between. The CDR3 loop spans 14 amino acids. CDR1 is ENHRY, CDR2 SYGVKD, per germline. Libraries were prepared by immunoSEQ multiplex PCR; TCRdb keeps only in-frame clonotypes and omits some of them. The top ten hold about 5.9% of the sample, which has roughly 150,000 clones, around 91% seen once. The origin of this receptor is an adult who received the AZD1222 COVID-19 vaccine. The sequencing used peripheral blood, collected 28 days after the second AZD1222 dose. The rearrangement uses TRBV10-3 and TRBJ1-2; D is undetermined. The CDR3 DNA follows: TGTGCCATCAGGCCGATCGGAAGCGACTATGGCTACACCTTC. This gives the protein CAIRPIGSDYGYTF.